These 2 T cell receptor beta chains originate from one sample sequenced in a study of blood T cell repertoires in COVID-19. Here immunoSEQ multiplex PCR was the method, and the copy in TCRdb shows in-frame clones only, minus some. The table records approximately 220,000 clones, about 86% of them present only once. The sample comprised peripheral blood. The receptors shown here come from a man aged 60 to 75 who had recovered from COVID-19.

V and J are TRBV20-1 and TRBJ2-1; tentative D call: TRBD2 (5 bases). V was pared by 5 bases and J by 5 bases, with 7 bases between. This CDR3 is 11 amino acids long. The germline CDR1 and CDR2 sequences are DFQATT and SNEGSKA (reference sequence). CDR3 sequence reads: CSALGDNEQFF. The CDR3 DNA reads TGCAGTGCTCTCGGGGACAATGAGCAGTTCTTC.

The chain is built from TRBV24-1 and TRBJ2-7; maybe TRBD1 (5 bases). Between the trimmed V and J ends, which lost 4 bases and 3 bases, there was a span of 15 bases. The CDR3 totals 15 residues. Germline lookup yields CDR1 KGHDR and CDR2 SFDVKD. The CDR3 spells CATSDSRGAGYEQYF. CDR3 sequence (DNA): TGTGCCACCAGTGACTCTCGTGGGGCAGGCTACGAGCAGTACTTC.